The sequence of this T cell receptor (beta chain) was determined in a study of cytomegalovirus exposure and HLA in healthy donors. Study details: There were about 85 million unique TCRs (from HLA-typed donors) in an early data release. Findings and limits, study-wide: CMV serostatus was the sole immune exposure data available. The study put 150 or so TCR beta chains on its list as cytomegalovirus-associated.

In the case of this clone: Its target is not known.

It was with 60 Vbeta and 13 Jbeta primers that the PCR ran. The repertoire was sequenced with immunoSEQ multiplex PCR; TCRdb's copy has only in-frame clones and lacks some. The table lists 150,000 to 200,000 clones, with roughly 2% in the top ten. Germline CDR1 and CDR2: SGHRS and YFSETQ. With 0 bases clipped from V and 0 bases from J, the junction kept 9 bases outside the gene matches. The CDR3 is 17 residues long. Sequencing was carried out using PBMCs. The clonotype originates from a man aged 25-40 years in good health and CMV-seronegative. The chain links TRBV5-1 to TRBJ2-7; 7 bases fit TRBD2. The DNA for the CDR3 is TGCGCCAGCAGCTTGGGGGGAGCGGGGAGGAGCTCCTACGAGCAGTACTTC. Protein: CASSLGGAGRSSYEQYF. The full variable domain, completed using reference TRBV5-1 and TRBJ2-7, is KAGVTQTPRYLIKTRGQQVTLSCSPISGHRSVSWYQQTPGQGLQFLFEYFSETQRNKGNFPGRFSGRQFSNSRSEMNVSTLELGDSALYLCASSLGGAGRSSYEQYFGPGTRLTVT.